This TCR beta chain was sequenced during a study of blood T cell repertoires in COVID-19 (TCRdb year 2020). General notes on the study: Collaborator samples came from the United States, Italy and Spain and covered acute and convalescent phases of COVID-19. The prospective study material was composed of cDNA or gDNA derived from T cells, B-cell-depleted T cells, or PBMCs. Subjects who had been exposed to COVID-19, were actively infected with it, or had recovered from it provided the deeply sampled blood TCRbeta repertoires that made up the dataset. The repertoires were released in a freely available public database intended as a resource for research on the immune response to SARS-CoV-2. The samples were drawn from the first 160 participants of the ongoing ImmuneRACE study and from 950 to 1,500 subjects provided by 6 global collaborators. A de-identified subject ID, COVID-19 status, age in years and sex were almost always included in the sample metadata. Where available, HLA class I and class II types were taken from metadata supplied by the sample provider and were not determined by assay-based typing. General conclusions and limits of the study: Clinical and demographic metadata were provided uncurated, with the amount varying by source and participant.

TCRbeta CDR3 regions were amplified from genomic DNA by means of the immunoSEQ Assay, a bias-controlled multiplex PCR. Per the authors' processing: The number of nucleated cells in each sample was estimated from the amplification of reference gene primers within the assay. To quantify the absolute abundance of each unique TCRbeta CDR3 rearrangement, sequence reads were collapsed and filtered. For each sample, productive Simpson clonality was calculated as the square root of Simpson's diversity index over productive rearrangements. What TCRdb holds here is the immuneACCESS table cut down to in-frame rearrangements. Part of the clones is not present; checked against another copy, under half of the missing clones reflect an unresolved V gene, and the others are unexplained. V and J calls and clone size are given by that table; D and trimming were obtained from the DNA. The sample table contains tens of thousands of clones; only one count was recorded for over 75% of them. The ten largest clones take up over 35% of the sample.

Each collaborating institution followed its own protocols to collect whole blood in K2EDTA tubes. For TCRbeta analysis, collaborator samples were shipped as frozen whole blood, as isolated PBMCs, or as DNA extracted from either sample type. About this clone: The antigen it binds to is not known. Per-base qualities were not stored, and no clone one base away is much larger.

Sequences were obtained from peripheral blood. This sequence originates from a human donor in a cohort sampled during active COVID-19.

The CDR3 is CAISLLAGGYNEQFF. The nucleotide sequence reads as follows: TGTGCCATCAGCTTACTAGCGGGAGGGTACAATGAGCAGTTCTTC. The sequence is built from TRBV10-3 and TRBJ2-1; TRBD2 aligns with 13 central bases. CDR1 and CDR2, per the germline V gene, are ENHRY and SYGVKD. From its cysteine to its phenylalanine, the CDR3 spans 15 amino acids. Just the 45-base CDR3 DNA is kept, in frame starting at base 1. Trimmed from V: 6 bases; trimmed from J: 4 bases; junction bases lacking a gene match: 3.